This T cell receptor (beta chain) was recorded in a study of CD8+CD57+ T cells in acquired aplastic anemia. General study findings and limits: Both patients and controls carried the same twenty-nine CD8+ CDR3 sequences.

CD8+CD57+ cell expansion, shown by flow cytometry, had occurred in the patients selected for sequencing. Receipt of therapy had not occurred in any patient by the time of blood sampling. Trimming pared 1 base from V and 0 bases from J, leaving 7 bases between. This CDR3 region has 15 residues. Germline loops: CDR1 SGHTA, CDR2 FQGNSA. This clonotype was recorded only once. Its antigen is unknown. Genomic DNA, the template, was used for profiling of the TCR beta VDJ and CDR3. TCRdb itself ran the reads through MiXCR, one entry per CDR3 protein. The data show some 170,000 distinct CDR3 sequences, 70% to 80% seen once.

The sequenced sample consisted of sorted CD4+, CD8+, or CD8+CD57+ T cells (not recorded which) from PBMCs. This sequence was found in a human donor with aplastic anemia. This chain uses TRBV7-2 with TRBJ1-5; D may be TRBD1 (5 bases). The CDR3 is CASSLDQGSNQPQHF. CDR3 in DNA: TGTGCCAGCAGCTTAGATCAGGGTAGCAATCAGCCCCAGCATTTT.